This T cell receptor beta chain comes out of a study of spatial heterogeneity in lung cancer. Study summary: Within raw reads, each unique TCR and UMI combination appeared on average more than ten times.

TCRdb processed the 5' RACE reads anew with MiXCR; each CDR3 protein has one entry. Among about 7,000 distinct CDR3 sequences listed, 10% to 15% were seen once. The time point denotes: sample taken at primary tumor resection. Unsorted tumor, nontumor lung tissue or cryopreserved PBMC supplied the whole RNA. Study conclusions and caveats: Intratumoral expanded alpha and beta TCR counts were found to track tumor mutation counts.

The germline gives CDR1 MNHEY, CDR2 SMNVEV (reference sequence). The CDR3 runs 14 residues. Trimming pared 5 bases from V and 4 bases from J, leaving 14 bases between. By sample fraction, this clonotype is medium-sized (0.01 to 0.1%). Its antigen is as yet unknown. This beta chain was picked up by a library intended for alpha chains and is off target, so its count carries little meaning. The sample consisted of lung tumor tissue, taken at surgery. V is TRBV27 and J is TRBJ1-1, with D hard to call. The receptor was derived from a male donor with early-stage non-small cell lung cancer. The CDR3 loop reads CASSPRTLGTEAFF. In DNA form, the CDR3 reads TGTGCCAGCAGTCCTCGGACCCTAGGCACTGAAGCTTTCTTT.